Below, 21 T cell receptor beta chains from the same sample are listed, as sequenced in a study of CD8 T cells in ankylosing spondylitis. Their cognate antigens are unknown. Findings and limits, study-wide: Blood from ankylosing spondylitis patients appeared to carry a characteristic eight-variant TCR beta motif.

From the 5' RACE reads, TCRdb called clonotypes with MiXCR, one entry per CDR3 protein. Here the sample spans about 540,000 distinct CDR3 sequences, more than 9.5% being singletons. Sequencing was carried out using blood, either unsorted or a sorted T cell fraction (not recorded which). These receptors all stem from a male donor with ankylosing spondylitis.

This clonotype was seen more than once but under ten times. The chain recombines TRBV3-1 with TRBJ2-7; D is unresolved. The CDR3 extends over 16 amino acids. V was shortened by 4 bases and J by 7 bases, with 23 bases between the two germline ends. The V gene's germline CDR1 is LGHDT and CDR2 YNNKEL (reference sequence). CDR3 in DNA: TGTGCCAGCAGCCTTACTGGGAAGCCTACTCGAGGAGAGCAGTACTTC. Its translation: CASSLTGKPTRGEQYF.

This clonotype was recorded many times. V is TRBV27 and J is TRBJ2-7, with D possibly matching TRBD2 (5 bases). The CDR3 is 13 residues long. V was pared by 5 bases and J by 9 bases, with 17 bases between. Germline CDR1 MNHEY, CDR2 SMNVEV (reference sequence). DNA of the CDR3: TGTGCCAGCAGTAGAGAAGGAGGTCTTGGGCAGTACTTC. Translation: CASSREGGLGQYF.

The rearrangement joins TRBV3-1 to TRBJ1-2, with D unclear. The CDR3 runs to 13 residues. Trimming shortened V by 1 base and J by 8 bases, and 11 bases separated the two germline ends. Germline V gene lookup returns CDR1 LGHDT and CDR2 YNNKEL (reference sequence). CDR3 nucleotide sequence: TGTGCCAGCAGCCAAGTCCCGTCGGAAGGCTACACCTTC. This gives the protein CASSQVPSEGYTF. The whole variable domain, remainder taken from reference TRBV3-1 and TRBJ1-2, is DTAVSQTPKYLVTQMGNDKSIKCEQNLGHDTMYWYKQDSKKFLKIMFSYNNKELIINETVPNRFSPKSPDKAHLNLHINSLELGDSAVYFCASSQVPSEGYTFGSGTRLTVV.

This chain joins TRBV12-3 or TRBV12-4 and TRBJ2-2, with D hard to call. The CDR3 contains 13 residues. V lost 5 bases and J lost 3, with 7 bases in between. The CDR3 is CASSPGYTGELFF. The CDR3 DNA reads TGTGCCAGCAGTCCCGGATACACCGGGGAGCTGTTTTTT.

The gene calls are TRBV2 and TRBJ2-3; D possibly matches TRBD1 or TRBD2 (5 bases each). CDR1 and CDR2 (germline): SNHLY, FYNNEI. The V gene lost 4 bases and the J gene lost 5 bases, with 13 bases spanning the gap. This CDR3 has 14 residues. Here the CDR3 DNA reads TGTGCCAGCAGTGGGGGGTTCCTTGGAGATACGCAGTATTTT. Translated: CASSGGFLGDTQYF.

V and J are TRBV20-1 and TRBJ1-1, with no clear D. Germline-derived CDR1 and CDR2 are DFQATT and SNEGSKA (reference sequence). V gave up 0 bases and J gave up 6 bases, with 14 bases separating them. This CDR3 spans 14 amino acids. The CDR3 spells CSARDAGKGAEAFF. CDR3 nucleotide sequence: TGCAGTGCTAGAGACGCGGGCAAGGGCGCTGAAGCTTTCTTT.

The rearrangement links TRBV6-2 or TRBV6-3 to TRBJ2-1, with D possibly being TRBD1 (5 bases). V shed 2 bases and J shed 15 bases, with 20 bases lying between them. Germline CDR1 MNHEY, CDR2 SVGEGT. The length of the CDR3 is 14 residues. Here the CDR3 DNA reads TGTGCCAGCAGTTACCTGAAAGGGGCGGACAACCCGTTCTTC. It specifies CASSYLKGADNPFF.

The CDR3 DNA sequence: TGTGCCAGTACCGATCTAGCGGGAGAGGGCAATGAGCAGTTCTTC. It codes for CASTDLAGEGNEQFF. The rearrangement uses TRBV19 and TRBJ2-1; 10 nucleotides match TRBD2. Looked up from germline, CDR1 is LNHDA and CDR2 is SQIVND (reference sequence). This CDR3 has 15 residues. J was trimmed by 6 bases and V by 7 bases; bases with no gene match: 9.

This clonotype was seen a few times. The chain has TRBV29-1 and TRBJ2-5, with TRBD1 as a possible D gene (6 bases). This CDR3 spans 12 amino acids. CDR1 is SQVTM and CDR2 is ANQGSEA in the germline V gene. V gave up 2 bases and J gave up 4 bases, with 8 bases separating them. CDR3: CSVEQGRETQYF. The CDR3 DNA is TGCAGCGTTGAACAGGGGCGAGAGACCCAGTACTTC.

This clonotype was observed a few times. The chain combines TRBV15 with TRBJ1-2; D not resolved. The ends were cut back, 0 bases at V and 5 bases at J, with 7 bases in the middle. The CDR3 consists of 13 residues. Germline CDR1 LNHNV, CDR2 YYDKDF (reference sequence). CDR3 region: CATSRDYSYGYTF. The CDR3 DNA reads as TGTGCCACCAGCAGAGATTATAGTTATGGCTACACCTTC.

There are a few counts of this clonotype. CDR3 sequence: CSASYRDSETYNEQFF. The CDR3 DNA reads TGCAGTGCTAGCTACCGGGACTCCGAAACTTACAATGAGCAGTTCTTC. The chain couples TRBV20-1 to TRBJ2-1; tentatively, D is TRBD2 (6 bases). Germline V gives CDR1 DFQATT, CDR2 SNEGSKA (reference sequence). Trimming shortened V by 3 bases and J by 4 bases, and 19 bases separated the two germline ends. The CDR3 runs 16 residues.

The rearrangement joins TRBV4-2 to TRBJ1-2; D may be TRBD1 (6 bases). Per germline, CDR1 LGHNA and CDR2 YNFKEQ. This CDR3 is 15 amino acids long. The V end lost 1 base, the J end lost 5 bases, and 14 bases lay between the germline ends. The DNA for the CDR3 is TGTGCCAGCAGCCAAGTATTTCGGACAGATTATGGCTACACCTTC. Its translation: CASSQVFRTDYGYTF.

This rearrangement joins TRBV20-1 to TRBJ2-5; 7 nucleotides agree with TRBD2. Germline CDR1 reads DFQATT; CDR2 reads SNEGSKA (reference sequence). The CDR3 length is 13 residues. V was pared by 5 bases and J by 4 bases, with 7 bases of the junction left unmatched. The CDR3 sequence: CSAPGLEGETQYF. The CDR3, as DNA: TGCAGTGCTCCAGGACTAGAAGGAGAGACCCAGTACTTC.

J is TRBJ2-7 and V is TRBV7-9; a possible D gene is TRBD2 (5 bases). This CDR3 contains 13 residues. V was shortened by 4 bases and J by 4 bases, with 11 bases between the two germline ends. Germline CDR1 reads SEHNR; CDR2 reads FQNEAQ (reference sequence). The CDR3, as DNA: TGTGCCAGCAGCTCGGACTCCCGGTACGAGCAGTACTTC. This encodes CASSSDSRYEQYF.

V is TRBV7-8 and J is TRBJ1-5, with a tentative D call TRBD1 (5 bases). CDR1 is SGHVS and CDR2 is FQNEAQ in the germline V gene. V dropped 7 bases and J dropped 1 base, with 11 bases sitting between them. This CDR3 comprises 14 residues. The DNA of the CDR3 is TGTGCCAGCACCAGGAGGGGAAGCAATCAGCCCCAGCATTTT. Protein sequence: CASTRRGSNQPQHF. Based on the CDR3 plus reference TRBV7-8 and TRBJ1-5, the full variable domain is GAGVSQSPRYKVAKRGQDVALRCDPISGHVSLFWYQQALGQGPEFLTYFQNEAQLDKSGLPSDRFFAERPEGSVSTLKIQRTQQEDSAVYLCASTRRGSNQPQHFGDGTRLSIL.

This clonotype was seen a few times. The CDR3 DNA sequence: TGTGCCAGCAGCTTTTCCCACACTCAGACAGGGGCGGCAGATACGCAGTATTTT. Translation gives CASSFSHTQTGAADTQYF. The chain couples TRBV11-1 to TRBJ2-3; TRBD1 matches at 8 bases. The CDR3 spans 18 residues. J gave up 4 bases and V 3 bases, and 15 bases lay outside the gene matches. Germline-derived CDR1 and CDR2 are SGHAT and FQDESV (reference sequence).

The CDR3 here is CASTLTGGSGNQPQHF. For the CDR3, the DNA is TGTGCCAGCACCCTGACAGGGGGCTCGGGCAATCAGCCCCAGCATTTT. V usage is TRBV12-3 or TRBV12-4 and J usage is TRBJ1-5, with 10 bases matching TRBD1. V trimming: 7 bases; J trimming: 2 bases; junction bases outside the gene matches: 8. The CDR3 contains 16 residues.

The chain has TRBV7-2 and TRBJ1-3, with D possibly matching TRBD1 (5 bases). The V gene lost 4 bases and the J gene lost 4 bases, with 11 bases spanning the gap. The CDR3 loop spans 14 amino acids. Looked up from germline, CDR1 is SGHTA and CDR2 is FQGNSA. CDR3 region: CASSSRVPGNTIYF. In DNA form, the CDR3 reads TGTGCCAGCAGCTCCAGGGTGCCCGGAAACACCATATATTTT. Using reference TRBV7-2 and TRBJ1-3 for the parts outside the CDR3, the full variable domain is GAGVSQSPSNKVTEKGKDVELRCDPISGHTALYWYRQSLGQGLEFLIYFQGNSAPDKSGLPSDRFSAERTGGSVSTLTIQRTQQEDSAVYLCASSSRVPGNTIYFGEGSWLTVV.

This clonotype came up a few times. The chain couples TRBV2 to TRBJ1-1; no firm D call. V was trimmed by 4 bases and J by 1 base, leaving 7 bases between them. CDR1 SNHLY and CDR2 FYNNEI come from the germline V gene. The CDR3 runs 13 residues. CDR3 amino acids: CASSAWGNTEAFF. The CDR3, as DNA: TGTGCCAGCAGTGCCTGGGGGAACACTGAAGCTTTCTTT.

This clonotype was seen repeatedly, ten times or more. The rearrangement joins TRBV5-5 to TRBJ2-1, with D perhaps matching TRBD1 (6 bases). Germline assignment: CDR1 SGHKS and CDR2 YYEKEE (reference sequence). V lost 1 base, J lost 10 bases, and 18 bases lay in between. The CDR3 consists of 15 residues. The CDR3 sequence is CASSLRSRQGLEQFF. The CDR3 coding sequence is TGTGCCAGCAGCTTGCGAAGTCGGCAGGGGTTGGAGCAGTTCTTC.

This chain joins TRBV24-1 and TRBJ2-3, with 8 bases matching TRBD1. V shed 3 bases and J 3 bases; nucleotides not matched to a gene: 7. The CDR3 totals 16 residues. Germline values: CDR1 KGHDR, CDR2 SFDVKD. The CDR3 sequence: CATSDRQGLATDTQYF. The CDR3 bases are TGTGCCACCAGTGATCGACAGGGGCTGGCGACAGATACGCAGTATTTT.